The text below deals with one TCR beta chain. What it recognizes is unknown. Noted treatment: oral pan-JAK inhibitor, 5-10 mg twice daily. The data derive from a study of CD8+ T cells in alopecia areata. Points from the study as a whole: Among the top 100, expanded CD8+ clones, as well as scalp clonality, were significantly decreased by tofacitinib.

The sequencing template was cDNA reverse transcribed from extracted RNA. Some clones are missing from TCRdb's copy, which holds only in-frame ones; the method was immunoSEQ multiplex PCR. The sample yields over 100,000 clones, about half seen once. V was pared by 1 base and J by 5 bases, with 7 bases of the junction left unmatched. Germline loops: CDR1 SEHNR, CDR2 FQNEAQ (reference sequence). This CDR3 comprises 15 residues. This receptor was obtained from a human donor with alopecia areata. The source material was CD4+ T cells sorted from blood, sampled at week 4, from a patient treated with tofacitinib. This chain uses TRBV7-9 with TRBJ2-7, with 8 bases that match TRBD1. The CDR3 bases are TGTGCCAGCAGCTTAGGGACAGGGTCCCCGGACGAGCAGTACTTC. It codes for CASSLGTGSPDEQYF.